One and the same sample provided the 4 T cell receptor beta chains below, sequenced in a study of sequential checkpoint blockade in melanoma. As for treatment: randomized to nivolumab then ipilimumab (arm A) or the reverse (arm B). Sequencing used immunoSEQ multiplex PCR; TCRdb keeps in-frame clones, though not all of them. The sample lists about 20,000 clones, 72% seen once, with 21% in the top ten. The starting material was CD8+ T cells sorted from blood (inferred from file names), obtained from a patient given nivolumab and ipilimumab in sequence. The receptor set was obtained from a human donor with melanoma.

The genes are TRBV9 and TRBJ1-1; a weak D match, TRBD1 (5 bases). V was trimmed by 0 bases and J by 4 bases, leaving 10 bases between them. Germline values: CDR1 SGDLS, CDR2 YYNGEE. This CDR3 region has 14 residues. CDR3 coding DNA: TGTGCCAGCAGCGTAGGCAGGGCCCCCACTGAAGCTTTCTTT. Its protein is CASSVGRAPTEAFF.

The chain is built from TRBV7-9 and TRBJ1-4, with D tentatively TRBD1 (5 bases). The germline V gene has CDR1 SEHNR and CDR2 FQNEAQ (reference sequence). The CDR3 has 15 residues. V was pared by 3 bases and J by 4 bases, with 12 bases between. The DNA of the CDR3 is TGTGCCAGCAGCTTCCCGGACACCGATAATGAAAAACTGTTTTTT. Translating gives CASSFPDTDNEKLFF.

The CDR3: CASSLDQDRDYGYTF. CDR3 DNA: TGTGCCAGCAGCCTCGATCAGGACAGGGACTATGGCTACACCTTC. V is TRBV4-2 and J is TRBJ1-2; 8 nucleotides line up with TRBD1. V lost 4 bases to trimming and J lost 3 bases; unmatched junction nucleotides: 7. Germline loops: CDR1 LGHNA, CDR2 YNFKEQ. CDR3 length: 15 residues.

The CDR3 coding sequence is TGTGCCAGCAGCACCTCAGGGACAGGGGCTCGGGGTGAAAAACTGTTTTTT. Translating it yields CASSTSGTGARGEKLFF. The chain couples TRBV28 to TRBJ1-4; 10 positions agree with TRBD1. V dropped 6 bases and J dropped 7; count of bases not matched to a gene: 14. Germline assignment: CDR1 MDHEN and CDR2 SYDVKM. The CDR3 totals 17 residues.